This T cell receptor (beta chain) was documented in a study of T cell changes during pregnancy in multiple sclerosis. Using immunoSEQ multiplex PCR, the repertoire was profiled, and TCRdb retains in-frame clones only, with some absent. The sample shows about 70,000 clones, more than 85% of them seen only once. The CDR3 length is 14 residues. V was clipped by 0 bases and J by 4 bases, with 8 bases between them. Germline values: CDR1 SGHRS, CDR2 YFSETQ. The source is a female donor with multiple sclerosis, enrolled in a pregnancy study. V usage is TRBV5-1 and J usage is TRBJ2-1, with a weak D call TRBD2 (6 bases). The sequencing here drew on peripheral blood, taken in the first trimester of pregnancy. The CDR3 sequence is CASSLALAYNEQFF. CDR3 DNA sequence: TGCGCCAGCAGCTTGGCCCTAGCGTACAATGAGCAGTTCTTC.